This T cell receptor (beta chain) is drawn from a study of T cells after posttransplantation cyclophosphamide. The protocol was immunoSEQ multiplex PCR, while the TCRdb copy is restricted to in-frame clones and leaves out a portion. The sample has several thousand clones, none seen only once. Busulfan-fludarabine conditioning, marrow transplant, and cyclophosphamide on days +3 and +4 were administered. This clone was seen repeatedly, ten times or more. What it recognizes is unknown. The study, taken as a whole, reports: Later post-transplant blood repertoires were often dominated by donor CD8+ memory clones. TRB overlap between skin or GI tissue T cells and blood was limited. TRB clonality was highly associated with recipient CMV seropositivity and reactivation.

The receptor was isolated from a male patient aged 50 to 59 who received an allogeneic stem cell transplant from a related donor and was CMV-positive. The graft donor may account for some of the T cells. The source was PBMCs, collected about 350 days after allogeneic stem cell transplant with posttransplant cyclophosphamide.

CDR3 nucleotide sequence: TGTGCCAGCACACGGGGAGGGGGAGAGACCCAGTACTTC. Translated: CASTRGGGETQYF. The rearrangement joins TRBV11-1 to TRBJ2-5, with a tentative D call TRBD2 (7 bases). Trimming took off 7 bases at V and 4 bases at J, with 13 bases between the two ends. Germline loops: CDR1 SGHAT, CDR2 FQDESV (reference sequence). The length of the CDR3 is 13 residues.